This T cell receptor beta chain was documented in a study of T cells in Graves' hyperthyroidism and ophthalmopathy. About the study: Staff took peripheral blood when the initial diagnosis was made, before any treatment began. Whole-study findings and limits: A model built on 13 V-J features separated ophthalmopathy from stable hyperthyroidism.

The study enrolled patients aged 18 to 65 with newly diagnosed hyperthyroidism of under 2 months' duration. Template material for amplifying TCR beta CDR3 regions consisted of RNA transcripts. The HTBI primer set was used in a first-round RT-PCR of the TCR CDR3. Each CDR3 protein gets one entry after TCRdb re-called the multiplex PCR reads with MiXCR. The sample holds hundreds of thousands of distinct CDR3 sequences, approximately 15% seen once. This clonotype was recorded at least ten times. Its cognate antigen is unknown. Material for sequencing was blood. This TCR came from a woman in her 30s with Graves' hyperthyroidism that later progressed to Graves' ophthalmopathy.

The CDR3 DNA reads as TGCAGTGCCACGAGGGCCGCCCAAGGGCAGTTCTTC. Translation: CSATRAAQGQFF. The chain is built from TRBV20-1 and TRBJ2-1, with D possibly being TRBD2 (5 bases). The germline gives CDR1 DFQATT, CDR2 SNEGSKA (reference sequence). The CDR3 runs 12 residues. Trimming shortened V by 6 bases and J by 12 bases, and 18 bases separated the two germline ends.